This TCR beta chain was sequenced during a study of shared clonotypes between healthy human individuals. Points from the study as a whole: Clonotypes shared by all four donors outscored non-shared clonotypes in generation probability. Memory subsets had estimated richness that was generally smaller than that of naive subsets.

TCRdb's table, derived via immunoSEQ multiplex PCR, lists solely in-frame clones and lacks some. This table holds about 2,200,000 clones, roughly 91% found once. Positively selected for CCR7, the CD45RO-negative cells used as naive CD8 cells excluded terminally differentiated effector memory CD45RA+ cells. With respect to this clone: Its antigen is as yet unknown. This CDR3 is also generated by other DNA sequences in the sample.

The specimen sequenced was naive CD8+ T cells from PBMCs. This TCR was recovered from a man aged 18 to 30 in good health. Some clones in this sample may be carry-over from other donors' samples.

The CDR3, as DNA: TGTGCCAGCAGTGCCAGGGGATCCTACGAGCAGTACTTC. This translates into CASSARGSYEQYF. The chain combines TRBV6-1 with TRBJ2-7, with D possibly being TRBD1 (6 bases). V was shortened by 4 bases and J by 1 base, with 8 bases between the two germline ends. The CDR3 is 13 amino acids. Per the germline V gene, CDR1 is MNHNS and CDR2 is SASEGT.